This T cell receptor beta chain was recovered during a study of cytomegalovirus exposure and HLA in healthy donors. 13 Jbeta primers and 60 Vbeta primers were used for the PCR. Libraries were prepared by immunoSEQ multiplex PCR; TCRdb keeps only in-frame clonotypes and omits some of them. The sample includes 200,000 to 300,000 clones, 82% of them seen just once. There were likely unrecorded immune exposures, though donors were nominally healthy when sampled. Germline V gene sequence: CDR1 SNHLY, CDR2 FYNNEI. The junction had 11 bases not matched to a gene; V was cut back by 6 bases and J by 8 bases. The CDR3 loop spans 15 amino acids. Findings of the study overall: In a later analysis, at a false discovery rate of 0.05, roughly 17,000 TCR beta sequences matched HLA alleles. Later on, an analysis found that several of the most significant clusters appeared to be linked to common viral pathogens, which included parvovirus B19.

As regards this clone: Its antigen is still unknown.

Material for sequencing was PBMCs. This TCR came from a woman aged 40 to 50 in good health and CMV-seropositive. The rearrangement joins TRBV2 to TRBJ2-1, with 9 bases that match TRBD1. In nucleotides, the CDR3 is TGTGCCAGCAGCGCCGCCGGGACAGGGTTCGATGAGCAGTTCTTC. This translates into CASSAAGTGFDEQFF.